These 30 T cell receptor beta chains originate from one sample sequenced in a study of regulatory T cells in long-lasting Graves disease (dated by TCRdb to the early 2020s). Library preparation was by multiplex PCR. The sequencer was an Illumina HiSeq 4000. iRepertoire HTBI primers and Arm-PCR amplification of CDR3 regions were used to construct TCR beta libraries. TCRdb reran the public reads through fastp at Q25 and MiXCR, keeping productive beta chains. Here each entry gathers all rows of one CDR3 protein and keeps the most common genes and DNA. The sample yields about 500,000 distinct CDR3 sequences; around 15% were counted once. 12% of the sample is held by the ten biggest clonotypes. What the time point label conveys for this sample: newly diagnosed GD, antithyroid drugs for less than 3 months. For both TCR sequencing and RNA sequencing, RNA was extracted from PBMCs in TRIzol. This sample also belongs to another study, concerning T cells in Graves' hyperthyroidism and ophthalmopathy.

This specimen was peripheral blood mononuclear cells (PBMCs), taken at new diagnosis, from a patient treated with antithyroid drugs. These receptor sequences come from a man in his forties or fifties with Graves disease. Donor details come from another sample of the same person, matched by shared clones.

In its sample, this clonotype was seen a few times. The chain recombines TRBV20-1 with TRBJ1-4, with D possibly TRBD1 on 5 matching bases. CDR1 DFQATT and CDR2 SNEGSKA come from the germline V gene (reference sequence). The V and J ends lost 6 bases and 7 bases respectively, with 12 bases between them. The CDR3 totals 12 residues. The CDR3 region is CSALGTAEKLFF. In DNA, the CDR3 is TGCAGTGCCCTTGGGACCGCTGAAAAACTGTTTTTT.

This clonotype was seen at least ten times. V usage is TRBV5-1 and J usage is TRBJ1-1, with D tentatively TRBD1 (5 bases). Germline CDR1 SGHRS, CDR2 YFSETQ. The CDR3 is made up of 19 amino acids. V lost 4 bases and J lost 3, with 28 bases in between. The CDR3 sequence is CASSPYGLSPTGLDTEAFF. In DNA form, the CDR3 reads TGCGCCAGCAGCCCTTATGGTCTTTCTCCAACAGGCTTGGACACTGAAGCTTTCTTT.

The J gene is TRBJ2-3, the V gene TRBV7-9; 7 bases are a match to TRBD1. This CDR3 is 17 amino acids long. CDR1 is SEHNR and CDR2 is FQNEAQ in the germline V gene (reference sequence). Trimming cost V 8 bases and J 1 base; bases outside gene matches: 15. The CDR3 coding sequence is TGTGCCAGCGGCCCGCACACAGGGGAAACTCGCACAGATACGCAGTATTTT. Translating gives CASGPHTGETRTDTQYF.

The rearrangement links TRBV15 to TRBJ2-1; tentative D call: TRBD1 (5 bases). The germline V gene encodes CDR1 LNHNV and CDR2 YYDKDF (reference sequence). This CDR3 has 14 amino acids. V was trimmed by 0 bases and J by 10 bases, leaving 13 bases between them. The CDR3 protein is CATSRDRAIGEQFF. The CDR3 DNA reads TGTGCCACCAGCAGAGACAGGGCTATAGGAGAGCAGTTCTTC.

The V gene is TRBV7-9, the J gene TRBJ1-2; 11 nucleotides line up with TRBD1. Trimming at V came to 5 bases and at J to 7 bases, leaving 9 bases not matched to a gene. The CDR3 extends over 15 amino acids. Germline assignment: CDR1 SEHNR and CDR2 FQNEAQ (reference sequence). This chain's CDR3 is CASSRGQGAAAGYTF. The CDR3 DNA sequence: TGTGCCAGCAGCCGCGGACAGGGGGCTGCCGCTGGCTACACCTTC.

This clonotype showed up just a few times. This chain connects TRBV14 to TRBJ2-7; maybe TRBD1 (6 bases). Germline V gives CDR1 SGHDN, CDR2 FVKESK. The CDR3 length is 13 residues. Trimming removed 1 base at V and 4 bases at J, with 8 bases between. Written as DNA, the CDR3 is TGTGCCAGCAGCCAAGTAGACAGGTACGAGCAGTACTTC. Its protein product is CASSQVDRYEQYF.

With respect to this clonotype: A much larger clone lies one base from this, so it may be a read error. The rearrangement uses TRBV28 and TRBJ2-4, with D hard to call. The CDR3 is 13 residues long. Germline CDR1 and CDR2: MDHEN and SYDVKM. CDR3 amino acids: CASSVDDKNIQCF. In DNA, the CDR3 is TGTGCCAGCAGTGTCGACGACAAAAACATTCAGTGCTTC. Full variable domain (missing parts from reference TRBV28 and TRBJ2-4): DVKVTQSSRYLVKRTGEKVFLECVQDMDHENMFWYRQDPGLGLRLIYFSYDVKMKEKGDIPEGYSVSREKKERFSLILESASTNQTSMYLCASSVDDKNIQCFGAGTRLSVL.

This clonotype was seen a handful of times. V gene TRBV7-6 combines with J gene TRBJ2-1, with 13 nucleotides matching TRBD2. CDR1 SGHVS and CDR2 FNYEAQ come from the germline V gene. V gave up 5 bases and J gave up 8 bases; unmatched junction bases: 12. The CDR3 loop spans 17 amino acids. The CDR3 loop is CASSPRTSGRLRDEQFF. The CDR3 DNA is TGTGCCAGCAGCCCCAGGACTAGCGGGAGACTAAGGGATGAGCAGTTCTTC.

This chain joins TRBV27 and TRBJ2-6, with D perhaps being TRBD1 or TRBD2 (5 bases each). The ends were cut back, 4 bases at V and 0 bases at J, with 16 bases in the middle. The CDR3 totals 18 residues. Germline CDR1 and CDR2: MNHEY and SMNVEV (reference sequence). CDR3 residues: CASSSTGTLVSGANVLTF. The CDR3 DNA reads as TGTGCCAGCAGTTCTACCGGGACGCTGGTCTCTGGGGCCAACGTCCTGACTTTC.

This clonotype has at least ten counts. V is TRBV7-2 and J is TRBJ2-7, with no clear D. In germline, CDR1 is SGHTA, CDR2 FQGNSA. The CDR3 sequence is 13 residues long. With 3 bases removed from V and 4 bases from J, the gap between germline ends came to 10 bases. The chain's CDR3 is CASSFSVEYEQYF. For the CDR3, the DNA is TGTGCCAGCAGCTTCAGCGTGGAGTACGAGCAGTACTTC.

This clonotype was counted ten times or more. This chain uses TRBV18 with TRBJ2-5, with D perhaps matching TRBD1 or TRBD2 (5 bases each). The CDR3 is 15 amino acids. Germline CDR1 is KGHSH and CDR2 is LQKENI. The ends were cut back, 3 bases at V and 0 bases at J, with 11 bases in the middle. The chain's CDR3 is CASSPPEGYQETQYF. The CDR3 bases are TGTGCCAGCTCACCGCCTGAGGGGTACCAAGAGACCCAGTACTTC.

This clonotype was seen many times. The V and J genes are TRBV9 and TRBJ2-3; 10 bases match TRBD2. Germline trimming cut 0 bases from V and 4 bases from J; bases unmatched to any gene: 14. The CDR3 runs 19 residues. From germline, CDR1 is SGDLS and CDR2 YYNGEE. The CDR3 DNA follows: TGTGCCAGCAGCGTAGGGCTAGCGGGAGTTTCGCCCGCGGCAGATACGCAGTATTTT. As protein: CASSVGLAGVSPAADTQYF. Variable domain in full (rest from reference TRBV9 and TRBJ2-3): DSGVTQTPKHLITATGQRVTLRCSPRSGDLSVYWYQQSLDQGLQFLIQYYNGEERAKGNILERFSAQQFPDLHSELNLSSLELGDSALYFCASSVGLAGVSPAADTQYFGPGTRLTVL.

This clonotype turned up a few times. The chain couples TRBV11-2 to TRBJ1-5; D is ambiguous. Trimming left V 0 bases short and J 3 bases short, with 6 bases between. Germline CDR1 SGHAT, CDR2 FQNNGV. The CDR3 contains 14 residues. Here the CDR3 reads CASSLDGDNQPQHF. The CDR3 region has the DNA TGTGCCAGCAGCTTAGATGGGGACAATCAGCCCCAGCATTTT. Supplemented by reference TRBV11-2 and TRBJ1-5, the full variable domain reads EAGVAQSPRYKIIEKRQSVAFWCNPISGHATLYWYQQILGQGPKLLIQFQNNGVVDDSQLPKDRFSAERLKGVDSTLKIQPAKLEDSAVYLCASSLDGDNQPQHFGDGTRLSIL.

This clonotype occurred a few times. The V gene is TRBV6-1, the J gene TRBJ1-2; possible D gene TRBD1, 5 bases. Germline-derived CDR1 and CDR2 are MNHNS and SASEGT. This CDR3 is built from 13 residues. V dropped 6 bases and J dropped 7 bases, with 15 bases sitting between them. CDR3 region: CASRADSFSGYTF. The CDR3 DNA is TGTGCCAGCAGGGCAGACAGTTTCTCTGGCTACACCTTC.

The chain joins TRBV2 to TRBJ2-1; 7 bases match TRBD1. The CDR3 is made up of 15 amino acids. Germline V gene sequence: CDR1 SNHLY, CDR2 FYNNEI. Germline trimming cut 5 bases from V and 1 base from J; bases unmatched to any gene: 5. The CDR3 DNA reads TGTGCCAGCAGTTCAGACAGGGTTTCCTACAATGAGCAGTTCTTC. Translating gives CASSSDRVSYNEQFF. The whole variable domain, remainder taken from reference TRBV2 and TRBJ2-1, is EPEVTQTPSHQVTQMGQEVILRCVPISNHLYFYWYRQILGQKVEFLVSFYNNEISEKSEIFDDQFSVERPDGSNFTLKIRSTKLEDSAMYFCASSSDRVSYNEQFFGPGTRLTVL.

This clonotype was observed many times. V and J are TRBV2 and TRBJ2-2; perhaps TRBD1 as D (6 bases). Trimming shortened V by 5 bases and J by 3 bases, and 16 bases separated the two germline ends. This CDR3 has 16 residues. Germline V lookup: CDR1 SNHLY, CDR2 FYNNEI. The DNA for the CDR3 is TGTGCCAGCAGTTTGGGGGTGGGGGCATACACCGGGGAGCTGTTTTTT. Protein: CASSLGVGAYTGELFF.

This clonotype was detected ten times or more. This chain uses TRBV7-6 with TRBJ1-1; the D gene is possibly TRBD1 (6 bases). The V end was cut by 5 bases, the J end by 2 bases, with 18 bases between. The CDR3 is 16 amino acids. Germline V lookup: CDR1 SGHVS, CDR2 FNYEAQ. In DNA, the CDR3 is TGTGCCAGCAGCACACTTACAGGGCCCTTTAACACTGAAGCTTTCTTT. It is translated as CASSTLTGPFNTEAFF.

CDR3 in amino acids: CSVATGSVEKLFF. CDR3 nucleotides: TGCAGCGTCGCCACAGGGTCTGTTGAAAAACTGTTTTTT. V and J are TRBV29-1 and TRBJ1-4; tentatively, D is TRBD1 (6 bases). The CDR3 is 13 amino acids. Germline V gene data show CDR1 as SQVTM and CDR2 as ANQGSEA. V was cut by 6 bases and J by 7 bases, with 15 bases left in between.

This clonotype was detected ten times or more. This chain connects TRBV6-1 to TRBJ1-1; D ambiguous. This CDR3 is 12 amino acids long. V shed 6 bases and J shed 1 base, with 6 bases lying between them. Germline V gene sequence: CDR1 MNHNS, CDR2 SASEGT. CDR3 coding DNA: TGTGCCAGCAGGCGGGCGAACACTGAAGCTTTCTTT. Amino acids: CASRRANTEAFF.

This chain links TRBV29-1 with TRBJ1-1; D is perhaps TRBD1 (5 bases). The length of the CDR3 is 14 residues. Germline CDR1 and CDR2: SQVTM and ANQGSEA. The V end lost 7 bases, the J end lost 1 base, and 16 bases lay between the germline ends. The CDR3 sequence: CSAKGAVRNTEAFF. Written as DNA, the CDR3 is TGCAGCGCAAAAGGGGCAGTAAGGAACACTGAAGCTTTCTTT.

This clonotype was recorded at least ten times. This chain connects TRBV6-1 to TRBJ2-5; D remains unclear. Germline V gives CDR1 MNHNS, CDR2 SASEGT. This CDR3 is 15 amino acids long. The germline V and J ends were trimmed by 4 bases and 2 bases, with 14 bases remaining between them. CDR3 residues: CASSANGLLQETQYF. The CDR3 nucleotides read TGTGCCAGCAGTGCAAATGGGCTATTACAAGAGACCCAGTACTTC.

This clonotype has at least ten counts. The chain combines TRBV20-1 with TRBJ1-5; D remains ambiguous. From germline, CDR1 is DFQATT and CDR2 SNEGSKA (reference sequence). This CDR3 region has 12 residues. V lost 7 bases and J 0 bases, leaving 7 bases between the germline ends. The CDR3 sequence is CSGGHSNQPQHF. The CDR3 region has the DNA TGCAGTGGAGGGCATAGCAATCAGCCCCAGCATTTT.

The CDR3 protein is CASSYSRGTGQARGLFF. The CDR3 DNA follows: TGTGCCAGCAGTTACTCGAGAGGGACAGGGCAAGCCAGGGGGCTGTTTTTT. The V gene is TRBV6-5, the J gene TRBJ2-2; TRBD1 matches 9 bases. Germline V gene sequence: CDR1 MNHEY, CDR2 SVGAGI. Trimming at V came to 0 bases and at J to 13 bases, leaving 15 bases not matched to a gene. The CDR3 is made up of 17 amino acids.

V is TRBV2 and J is TRBJ1-5; no clear D gene. V lost 3 bases and J lost 6, with 12 bases in between. There are 14 residues in the CDR3. The germline V gene has CDR1 SNHLY and CDR2 FYNNEI. CDR3 sequence reads: CASSEGNQIQPQHF. CDR3 DNA: TGTGCCAGCAGTGAGGGCAACCAAATTCAGCCCCAGCATTTT.

This clonotype was seen only a few times. This chain links TRBV18 with TRBJ2-5; D might be TRBD2 (5 bases). CDR1 is KGHSH and CDR2 is LQKENI in the germline V gene. The length of the CDR3 is 15 residues. Trimming left V 2 bases short and J 2 bases short, with 12 bases between. CDR3 DNA sequence: TGTGCCAGCTCACCAATCGGGGTTCCTCAAGAGACCCAGTACTTC. Protein sequence: CASSPIGVPQETQYF.

The V gene is TRBV5-1, the J gene TRBJ2-7; 7 nucleotides match TRBD1. The CDR3 is 13 amino acids. Germline V gene sequence: CDR1 SGHRS, CDR2 YFSETQ. The V gene end was trimmed by 4 bases and the J gene end by 7 bases; junction bases not matched to a gene: 8. CDR3 amino acids: CASSPGTAWEQYF. The DNA for the CDR3 is TGCGCCAGCAGCCCCGGGACAGCTTGGGAGCAGTACTTC.

There are many counts of this clonotype. This sequence joins TRBV12-3 or TRBV12-4 and TRBJ1-2; D gene uncertain. The CDR3 covers 13 residues. V was pared by 6 bases and J by 4 bases, with 12 bases between. The CDR3 loop is CASSPAPAYGYTF. The CDR3 nucleotides are TGTGCCAGCAGCCCCGCCCCCGCCTATGGCTACACCTTC.

This clonotype was detected ten times or more. V and J are TRBV2 and TRBJ1-4; no clear D. CDR1 is SNHLY, CDR2 FYNNEI, per germline. V was shortened by 1 base and J by 13 bases, with 7 bases between the two germline ends. The CDR3 loop spans 11 amino acids. The CDR3 here is CASSEEVVLFF. The CDR3 nucleotides read TGTGCCAGCAGTGAAGAAGTCGTACTGTTTTTT.

There are many counts of this clonotype. The rearrangement joins TRBV10-3 to TRBJ2-3; D remains unclear. The CDR3 extends over 16 amino acids. The germline CDR1 and CDR2 sequences are ENHRY and SYGVKD. V lost 4 bases and J 0 bases, leaving 14 bases between the germline ends. CDR3 bases: TGTGCCATCAGTGCTCGCCCCGCCGGGAGCACAGATACGCAGTATTTT. This gives the protein CAISARPAGSTDTQYF.

This clonotype was seen many times. The rearrangement joins TRBV2 to TRBJ2-5, with D tentatively TRBD1 (8 bases). The CDR3 consists of 13 residues. CDR1 and CDR2 (germline): SNHLY, FYNNEI. Trimming pared 4 bases from V and 7 bases from J, leaving 13 bases between. The CDR3 spells CASSVDREGTQYF. CDR3 nucleotides: TGTGCCAGCAGTGTGGACAGGGAGGGGACCCAGTACTTC.